This T cell receptor beta chain was identified in a study of control samples from healthy donors and cancer patients. This clone has only a few counts. Profiling relied on immunoSEQ multiplex PCR, and the TCRdb table lists in-frame clones only, not all of them. Here the sample spans 150,000 to 200,000 clones, approximately 94% being singletons. V dropped 2 bases and J dropped 2 bases, with 13 bases sitting between them. The CDR3 loop spans 15 amino acids. Germline CDR1 and CDR2: SGHRS and YFSETQ. The sequence was collected from a man aged 25-45 years in good health. This sequence joins TRBV5-1 and TRBJ1-1; tentatively, D is TRBD1 (6 bases). The sequenced sample consisted of blood. The CDR3 DNA reads as TGCGCCAGCAGCTTCCCGACAGGAAAAAACACTGAAGCTTTCTTT. Protein: CASSFPTGKNTEAFF.